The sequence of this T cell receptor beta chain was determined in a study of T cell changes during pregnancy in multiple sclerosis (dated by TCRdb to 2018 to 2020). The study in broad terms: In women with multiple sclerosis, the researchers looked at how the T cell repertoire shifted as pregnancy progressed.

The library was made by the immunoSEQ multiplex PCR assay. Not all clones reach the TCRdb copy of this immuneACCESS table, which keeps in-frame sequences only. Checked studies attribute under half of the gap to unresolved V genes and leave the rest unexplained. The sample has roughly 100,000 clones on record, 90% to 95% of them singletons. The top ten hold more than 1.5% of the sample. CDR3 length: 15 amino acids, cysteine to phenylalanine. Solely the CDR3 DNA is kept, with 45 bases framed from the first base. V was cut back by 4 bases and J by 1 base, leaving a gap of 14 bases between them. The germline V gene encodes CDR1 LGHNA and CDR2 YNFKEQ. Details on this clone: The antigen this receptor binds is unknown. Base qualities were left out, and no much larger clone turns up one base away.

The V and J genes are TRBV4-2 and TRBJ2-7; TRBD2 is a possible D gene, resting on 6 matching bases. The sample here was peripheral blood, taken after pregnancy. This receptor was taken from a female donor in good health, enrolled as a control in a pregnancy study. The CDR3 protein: CASSPFHGGSYEQYF. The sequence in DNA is TGTGCCAGCAGCCCTTTCCACGGGGGATCCTACGAGCAGTACTTC.